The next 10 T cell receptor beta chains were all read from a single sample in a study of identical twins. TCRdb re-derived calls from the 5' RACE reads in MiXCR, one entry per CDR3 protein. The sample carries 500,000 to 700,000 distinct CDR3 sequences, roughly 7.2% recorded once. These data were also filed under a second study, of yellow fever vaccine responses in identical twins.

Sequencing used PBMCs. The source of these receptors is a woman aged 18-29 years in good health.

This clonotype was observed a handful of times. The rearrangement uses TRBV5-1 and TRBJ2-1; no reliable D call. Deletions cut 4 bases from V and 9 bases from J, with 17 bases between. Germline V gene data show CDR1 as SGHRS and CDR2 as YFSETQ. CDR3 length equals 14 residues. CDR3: CASSPEVATFEQFF. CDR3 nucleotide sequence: TGCGCCAGCAGCCCCGAGGTAGCAACGTTTGAGCAGTTCTTC. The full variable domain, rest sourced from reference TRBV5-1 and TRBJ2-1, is KAGVTQTPRYLIKTRGQQVTLSCSPISGHRSVSWYQQTPGQGLQFLFEYFSETQRNKGNFPGRFSGRQFSNSRSEMNVSTLELGDSALYLCASSPEVATFEQFFGPGTRLTVL.

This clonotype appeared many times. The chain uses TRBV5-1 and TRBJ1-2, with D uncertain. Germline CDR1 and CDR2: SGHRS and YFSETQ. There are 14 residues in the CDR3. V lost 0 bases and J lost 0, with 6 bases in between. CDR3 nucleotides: TGCGCCAGCAGCTTGGAGGGAGCTAACTATGGCTACACCTTC. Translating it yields CASSLEGANYGYTF.

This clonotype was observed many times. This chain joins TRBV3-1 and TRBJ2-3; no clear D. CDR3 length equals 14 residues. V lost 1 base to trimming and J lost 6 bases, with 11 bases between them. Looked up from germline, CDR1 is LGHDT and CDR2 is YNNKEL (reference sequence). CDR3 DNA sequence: TGTGCCAGCAGCCAAGGAAGTAGCCGGGATACGCAGTATTTT. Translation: CASSQGSSRDTQYF.

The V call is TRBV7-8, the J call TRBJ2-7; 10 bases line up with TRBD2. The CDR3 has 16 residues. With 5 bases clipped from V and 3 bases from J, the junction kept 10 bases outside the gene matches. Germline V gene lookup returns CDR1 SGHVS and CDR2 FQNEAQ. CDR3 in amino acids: CASSLTSGTLLYEQYF. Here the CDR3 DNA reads TGTGCCAGCAGCCTAACTAGCGGGACGCTCCTCTACGAGCAGTACTTC.

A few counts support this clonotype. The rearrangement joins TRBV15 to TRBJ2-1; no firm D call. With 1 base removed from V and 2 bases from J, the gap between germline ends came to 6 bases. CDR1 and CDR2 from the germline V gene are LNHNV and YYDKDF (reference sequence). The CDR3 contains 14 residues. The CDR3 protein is CATSRAAAYNEQFF. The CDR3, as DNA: TGTGCCACCAGCAGAGCTGCAGCCTACAATGAGCAGTTCTTC. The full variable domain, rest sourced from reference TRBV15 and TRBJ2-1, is DAMVIQNPRYQVTQFGKPVTLSCSQTLNHNVMYWYQQKSSQAPKLLFHYYDKDFNNEADTPDNFQSRRPNTSFCFLDIRSPGLGDTAMYLCATSRAAAYNEQFFGPGTRLTVL.

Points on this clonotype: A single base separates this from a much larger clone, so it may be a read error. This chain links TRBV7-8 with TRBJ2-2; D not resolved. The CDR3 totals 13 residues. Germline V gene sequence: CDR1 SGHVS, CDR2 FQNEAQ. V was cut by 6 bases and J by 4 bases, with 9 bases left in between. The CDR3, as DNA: TGTGCCAGCAGTCAGAAGGCCACCGGGGAGCTGTTTTTT. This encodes CASSQKATGELFF.

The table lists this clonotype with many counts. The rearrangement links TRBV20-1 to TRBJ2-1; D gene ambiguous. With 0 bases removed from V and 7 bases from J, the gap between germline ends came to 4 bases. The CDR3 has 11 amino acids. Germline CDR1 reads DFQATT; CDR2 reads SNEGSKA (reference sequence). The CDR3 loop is CSARDLNEQFF. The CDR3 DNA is TGCAGTGCTAGAGATCTTAATGAGCAGTTCTTC.

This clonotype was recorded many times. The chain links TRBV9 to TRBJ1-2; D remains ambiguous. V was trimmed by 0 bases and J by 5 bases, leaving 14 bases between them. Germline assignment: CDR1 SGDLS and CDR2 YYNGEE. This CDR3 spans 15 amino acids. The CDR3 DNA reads TGTGCCAGCAGCGTAGTTTCGGCCAAGGAGTATGGCTACACCTTC. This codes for CASSVVSAKEYGYTF.

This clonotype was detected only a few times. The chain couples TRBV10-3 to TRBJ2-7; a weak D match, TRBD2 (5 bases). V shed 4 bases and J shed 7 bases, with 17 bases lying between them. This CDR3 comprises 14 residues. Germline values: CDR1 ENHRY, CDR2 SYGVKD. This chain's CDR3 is CAISGGGRQSEQYF. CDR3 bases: TGTGCCATCAGTGGCGGCGGGCGCCAGTCTGAGCAGTACTTC.

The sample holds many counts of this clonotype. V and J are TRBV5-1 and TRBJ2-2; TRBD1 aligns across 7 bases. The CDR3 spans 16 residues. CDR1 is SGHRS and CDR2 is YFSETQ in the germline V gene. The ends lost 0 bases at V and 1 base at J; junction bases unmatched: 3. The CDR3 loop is CASSLEGQLNTGELFF. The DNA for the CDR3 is TGCGCCAGCAGCTTGGAGGGACAGTTGAACACCGGGGAGCTGTTTTTT.